Listed below are T cell receptor beta chains from one sample, sequenced in a study of shared clonotypes between healthy human individuals. Measured with immunoSEQ multiplex PCR; TCRdb has only the in-frame clones, and not every one. The table lists around 990,000 clones, 77% of them singletons, with over 0.8% in the top ten. Sequenced sample: memory CD4+ T cells from PBMCs. The receptors here all came from a man aged 18 to 30 in good health. Some clones in this sample may be carry-over from other donors' samples. Both conserved end residues are part of each CDR3. A D gene is named only where the DNA matches it firmly. Some rows mark clone size as missing; the rest say once, few, many or name a class of expanded clone.

size: NA
D: NA
J: TRBJ1-1
V: TRBV6-5
CDR3: CASSRGGGRNTEAFF
DNA: TGTGCCAGCAGTCGCGGAGGGGGAAGAAACACTGAAGCTTTCTTT

size: NA
D: TRBD1
J: TRBJ1-5
V: TRBV6-1
CDR3: CASRDRTGSLPQHF
DNA: TGTGCCAGCAGGGACCGGACAGGGTCTCTGCCCCAGCATTTT

size: NA
D: NA
J: TRBJ2-7
V: TRBV28
CDR3: CASSLGIPYEQYF
DNA: TGTGCCAGCAGCCTCGGGATCCCCTACGAGCAGTACTTC

size: NA
D: NA
J: TRBJ1-1
V: TRBV5-4
CDR3: CASSLDRGITEAFF
DNA: TGTGCCAGCAGCTTGGATCGGGGTATCACTGAAGCTTTCTTT

size: NA
D: NA
J: TRBJ2-7
V: TRBV14
CDR3: CASSQNPRLREQYF
DNA: TGTGCCAGCAGCCAAAACCCCAGGTTGAGGGAGCAGTACTTC

size: NA
D: NA
J: TRBJ2-4
V: TRBV4-2
CDR3: CASSRATRGGNIQYF
DNA: TGTGCCAGCAGCCGCGCGACTAGGGGGGGTAACATTCAGTACTTC

size: NA
D: NA
J: TRBJ1-5
V: TRBV5-1
CDR3: CASSADSSHQPQHF
DNA: TGCGCCAGCAGCGCCGACAGTAGCCATCAGCCCCAGCATTTT

size: NA
D: TRBD1
J: TRBJ2-3
V: TRBV9
CDR3: CASSVWDRDTDTQYF
DNA: TGTGCCAGCAGCGTATGGGACAGGGACACAGATACGCAGTATTTT

size: few
D: TRBD1
J: TRBJ2-6
V: TRBV11-1
CDR3: CASRLQGAFGANVLTF
DNA: TGTGCCAGCAGACTACAGGGGGCGTTTGGGGCCAACGTCCTGACTTTC

size: few
D: TRBD2
J: TRBJ2-7
V: TRBV25-1
CDR3: CASSLAGGPIEQYF
DNA: TGTGCCAGCAGCCTAGCGGGAGGGCCTATCGAGCAGTACTTC

size: once
D: TRBD1
J: TRBJ1-1
V: TRBV15
CDR3: CATSKRQGSTEAFF
DNA: TGTGCCACCAGCAAACGACAGGGGTCCACTGAAGCTTTCTTT

size: NA
D: NA
J: TRBJ1-3
V: TRBV5-6
CDR3: CASSLWTRPSGNTIYF
DNA: TGTGCCAGCAGCTTGTGGACAAGACCCTCTGGAAACACCATATATTTT

size: few
D: NA
J: TRBJ1-1
V: TRBV28
CDR3: CASTPSNTEAFF
DNA: TGTGCCAGCACACCCTCTAACACTGAAGCTTTCTTT

size: NA
D: TRBD1
J: TRBJ2-5
V: TRBV4-1
CDR3: CASSQEGQGITETQYF
DNA: TGCGCCAGCAGCCAAGAAGGACAGGGAATAACAGAGACCCAGTACTTC

size: NA
D: NA
J: TRBJ2-7
V: TRBV12-2
CDR3: CASRPEAVAVAYEQYF
DNA: TGTGCAAGTCGCCCCGAGGCCGTAGCGGTAGCCTACGAGCAGTACTTC

size: NA
D: NA
J: TRBJ1-5
V: TRBV5-1
CDR3: CASSWAPDNQPQHF
DNA: TGCGCCAGCAGCTGGGCCCCAGACAATCAGCCCCAGCATTTT

size: NA
D: NA
J: TRBJ2-7
V: TRBV30
CDR3: CAWSHGSNYEQYF
DNA: TGTGCCTGGAGCCACGGGTCTAACTACGAGCAGTACTTC

size: NA
D: NA
J: TRBJ1-3
V: TRBV23-1
CDR3: CASSHLGSGNTIYF
DNA: TGCGCCAGCAGTCACTTGGGGTCTGGAAACACCATATATTTT

size: few
D: NA
J: TRBJ2-1
V: TRBV10-3
CDR3: CAISGDGGNEQFF
DNA: TGTGCCATCTCGGGGGACGGGGGCAATGAGCAGTTCTTC

size: NA
D: NA
J: TRBJ2-3
V: TRBV9
CDR3: CASSVATGGSMDTQYF
DNA: TGTGCCAGCAGCGTAGCTACCGGCGGGTCGATGGATACGCAGTATTTT

size: few
D: TRBD1
J: TRBJ1-1
V: TRBV5-1
CDR3: CASSLRQGLNTEAFF
DNA: TGCGCCAGCAGCTTGAGACAGGGATTGAACACTGAAGCTTTCTTT

size: NA
D: TRBD2
J: TRBJ2-1
V: TRBV5-1
CDR3: CASSLGLAGVGRRFF
DNA: TGCGCCAGCAGCTTGGGACTAGCGGGAGTCGGGAGGCGGTTCTTC

size: NA
D: NA
J: TRBJ1-4
V: TRBV10-3
CDR3: CARSRDFNEKLFF
DNA: TGTGCCAGGTCCCGGGACTTTAATGAAAAACTGTTTTTT

size: NA
D: NA
J: TRBJ1-2
V: TRBV27
CDR3: CASGQQFIIPRVGSNYGYTF
DNA: TGTGCCAGCGGGCAGCAGTTTATTATCCCCAGGGTTGGAAGCAACTATGGCTACACCTTC

size: NA
D: NA
J: TRBJ1-5
V: TRBV28
CDR3: CASIGRGHQPQHF
DNA: TGTGCCAGCATAGGAAGGGGTCATCAGCCCCAGCATTTT

size: NA
D: TRBD2
J: TRBJ2-7
V: TRBV2
CDR3: CASSPRTSGSDEQYF
DNA: TGTGCCAGCAGTCCTAGGACTAGCGGGAGTGATGAGCAGTACTTC

size: NA
D: TRBD1
J: TRBJ2-1
V: TRBV5-4
CDR3: CASSPYDRGARNEQFF
DNA: TGTGCCAGCAGCCCATACGACAGGGGAGCCCGAAATGAGCAGTTCTTC

size: many
D: NA
J: TRBJ1-1
V: TRBV27
CDR3: CASMGRTEAFF
DNA: TGTGCCAGCATGGGGCGCACTGAAGCTTTCTTT

size: many
D: NA
J: TRBJ2-7
V: TRBV5-1
CDR3: CASTYRGDDDEQYF
DNA: TGCGCCAGCACCTACAGAGGGGACGATGACGAGCAGTACTTC

size: NA
D: NA
J: TRBJ2-7
V: TRBV10-2
CDR3: CASSAASLKGEQYF
DNA: TGCGCCAGCAGTGCGGCTAGCCTTAAGGGGGAGCAGTACTTC

size: few
D: TRBD1
J: TRBJ1-1
V: TRBV2
CDR3: CASGGTGGLVTEAFF
DNA: TGTGCCAGCGGGGGGACAGGGGGCTTAGTCACTGAAGCTTTCTTT

size: NA
D: NA
J: TRBJ2-5
V: TRBV5-1
CDR3: CASSFREGARETQYF
DNA: TGCGCCAGCAGCTTTAGGGAGGGGGCTAGGGAGACCCAGTACTTC

size: NA
D: TRBD2
J: TRBJ2-2
V: TRBV4-3
CDR3: CASSQDLTSGRAIVGELFF
DNA: TGCGCCAGCAGCCAAGATTTAACTAGCGGGAGGGCCATTGTCGGGGAGCTGTTTTTT

size: NA
D: TRBD2
J: TRBJ2-1
V: TRBV7-9
CDR3: CASSSGTSGRDEQFF
DNA: TGTGCCAGCAGCTCGGGGACTAGCGGGAGGGATGAGCAGTTCTTC

size: NA
D: NA
J: TRBJ1-1
V: TRBV11-1
CDR3: CASSLPYRRAPNTEAFF
DNA: TGTGCCAGCAGCTTACCTTACCGCAGGGCCCCGAACACTGAAGCTTTCTTT

size: few
D: NA
J: TRBJ1-2
V: TRBV28
CDR3: CASRVLQGPYGYTF
DNA: TGTGCCAGCAGGGTCCTTCAGGGACCCTATGGCTACACCTTC

size: NA
D: TRBD2
J: TRBJ2-1
V: TRBV18
CDR3: CASSGGSSGYNEQFF
DNA: TGTGCCAGCTCAGGGGGGTCTAGCGGCTACAATGAGCAGTTCTTC

size: NA
D: NA
J: TRBJ1-4
V: TRBV9
CDR3: CASSVAGGPHEKLFF
DNA: TGTGCCAGCAGCGTAGCGGGGGGCCCCCACGAAAAACTGTTTTTT

size: NA
D: NA
J: TRBJ2-7
V: TRBV4-1
CDR3: CASSQRQGPYEQYF
DNA: TGCGCCAGCAGCCAAAGGCAGGGCCCATACGAGCAGTACTTC

size: many
D: NA
J: TRBJ2-3
V: TRBV5-1
CDR3: CASSLDPAGPSTDTQYF
DNA: TGCGCCAGCAGCTTGGATCCCGCGGGACCAAGCACAGATACGCAGTATTTT

size: NA
D: NA
J: TRBJ1-5
V: TRBV5-1
CDR3: CASSLTGGDQPQHF
DNA: TGCGCCAGCAGCTTGACAGGAGGGGATCAGCCCCAGCATTTT

size: NA
D: TRBD2
J: TRBJ2-2
V: TRBV4-1
CDR3: CASSHADMGLVTGELFF
DNA: TGCGCCAGCAGCCACGCGGATATGGGACTAGTAACCGGGGAGCTGTTTTTT